These 24 T cell receptor beta chains were all obtained from the same sample, sequenced in a study of early T cells in non-severe SARS-CoV-2 infection. TCRdb re-called the 5' RACE reads through MiXCR, storing one row per CDR3 protein. This sample yields approximately 33,000 distinct CDR3 sequences, of which under 5% are seen a single time; 10% belongs to the top ten. The specimen sequenced was whole blood. Every receptor here comes from an adult who was a healthcare worker with PCR-confirmed SARS-CoV-2 infection or an uninfected control (not recorded which).

J is TRBJ2-1 and V is TRBV11-3; TRBD2 matches at 7 bases. Germline V CDR1 and CDR2: SGHNT, YENEEA. V was clipped by 10 bases and J by 3 bases; unmatched bases: 9. There are 14 residues in the CDR3. CDR3 in DNA: TGTGCCACTCGGGGAGCGGGAATCTACAATGAGCAGTTCTTC. It yields the protein CATRGAGIYNEQFF.

This clonotype was recorded many times. The genes are TRBV27 and TRBJ2-3; D ambiguous. The CDR3 loop spans 12 amino acids. V was shortened by 8 bases and J by 11 bases, with 17 bases between the two germline ends. Germline lookup yields CDR1 MNHEY and CDR2 SMNVEV (reference sequence). The CDR3 nucleotides are TGTGCCAGCTGGCGGCCCACGAGTAAGCAGTATTTT. This encodes CASWRPTSKQYF.

This clonotype was detected many times. This chain links TRBV27 with TRBJ1-1; TRBD1 is a possible D gene (5 bases). The CDR3 is 14 amino acids. The germline gives CDR1 MNHEY, CDR2 SMNVEV (reference sequence). The V end lost 6 bases, the J end lost 0 bases, and 11 bases lay between the germline ends. For the CDR3, the DNA is TGTGCCAGCAGGCCGGGACGGCTGAACACTGAAGCTTTCTTT. As protein: CASRPGRLNTEAFF.

This clonotype was observed at least ten times. This sequence joins TRBV7-2 and TRBJ1-2; TRBD1 aligns across 7 bases. The CDR3 has 15 amino acids. Unmatched junction bases numbered 6, after V lost 1 base and J lost 4 bases. CDR1 and CDR2 from the germline V gene are SGHTA and FQGNSA. CDR3 nucleotide sequence: TGTGCCAGCAGCTTAGGTCCAGGGGGTTCCTATGGCTACACCTTC. Translation gives CASSLGPGGSYGYTF.

The table lists this clonotype with many counts. V usage is TRBV7-3 and J usage is TRBJ2-2; D assignment may be TRBD1 or TRBD2 (5 bases each). CDR1 SGHTA and CDR2 FQGTGA come from the germline V gene. The CDR3 contains 15 residues. The germline V and J ends were trimmed by 8 bases and 7 bases, with 20 bases remaining between them. This CDR3 is CASSLSGTGNGELFF. The CDR3 coding sequence is TGTGCCAGCTCGTTGTCCGGGACGGGGAACGGGGAGCTGTTTTTT. The variable domain in full, completed from reference TRBV7-3 and TRBJ2-2, reads GAGVSQTPSNKVTEKGKYVELRCDPISGHTALYWYRQSLGQGPEFLIYFQGTGAADDSGLPNDRFFAVRPEGSVSTLKIQRTERGDSAVYLCASSLSGTGNGELFFGEGSRLTVL.

This clonotype was recorded at least ten times. This chain uses TRBV7-3 with TRBJ2-1, with D perhaps TRBD2 (5 bases). The germline V and J ends were trimmed by 2 bases and 2 bases, with 10 bases remaining between them. The CDR3 extends over 15 amino acids. CDR1 and CDR2 (germline): SGHTA, FQGTGA. CDR3 sequence (DNA): TGTGCCAGCAGCTTACGAGAGGGCCCCTACAATGAGCAGTTCTTC. It codes for CASSLREGPYNEQFF.

This clonotype was counted between two and nine times. This chain links TRBV6-6 with TRBJ2-1; 10 bases are shared with TRBD1. CDR3 length: 15 residues. Germline-derived CDR1 and CDR2 are MNHNY and SVGAGI (reference sequence). V shed 6 bases and J 8 bases; nucleotides not matched to a gene: 10. CDR3 nucleotides: TGTGCCAGCAGGGACCGGGACAGGGGTGTCGATGAGCAGTTCTTC. It specifies CASRDRDRGVDEQFF.

This clonotype was seen ten or more times. This sequence joins TRBV7-8 and TRBJ2-5; 7 bases line up with TRBD2. Germline V gene data show CDR1 as SGHVS and CDR2 as FQNEAQ. Germline trimming cut 4 bases from V and 3 bases from J; bases unmatched to any gene: 29. This CDR3 comprises 22 residues. CDR3 sequence reads: CASSSVRHPGLGNISTKETQYF. The DNA for the CDR3 is TGTGCCAGCAGCTCCGTCCGCCATCCTGGACTAGGCAACATCTCCACCAAAGAGACCCAGTACTTC.

The sample holds a few counts of this clonotype. The chain has TRBV7-6 and TRBJ2-2; 9 positions match TRBD2. This CDR3 has 16 amino acids. CDR1 SGHVS and CDR2 FNYEAQ come from the germline V gene. V was pared by 6 bases and J by 2 bases, with 7 bases of the junction left unmatched. The CDR3 protein is CASRGRLAENTGELFF. The DNA for the CDR3 is TGTGCCAGCAGGGGGAGACTAGCGGAAAACACCGGGGAGCTGTTTTTT.

This clonotype was seen more than once but under ten times. Germline and junction disagree at one end, which may indicate a read error. The V call is TRBV7-7, the J call TRBJ2-1; 13 nucleotides align to TRBD2. This CDR3 is 15 amino acids long. Germline V lookup: CDR1 SSHAT, CDR2 FNYEAQ (reference sequence). This chain's CDR3 is CASSFGTSGINEQFF. As DNA, the CDR3 is TGTGCTAGCAGCTTCGGGACTAGCGGGATCAATGAGCAGTTCTTC.

This clonotype was detected ten times or more. The rearrangement joins TRBV7-9 to TRBJ1-1; no firm D call. This CDR3 spans 14 amino acids. Germline CDR1 SEHNR, CDR2 FQNEAQ (reference sequence). Trimming removed 1 base from V and 2 bases from J, with 8 bases in between. In DNA, the CDR3 is TGTGCCAGCAGCTTAGGAAAGGTAAACACTGAAGCTTTCTTT. It yields the protein CASSLGKVNTEAFF.

This clonotype was recorded at least ten times. This sequence joins TRBV7-2 and TRBJ2-7, with D perhaps given as TRBD1 or TRBD2 (5 bases each). The ends were cut back, 3 bases at V and 3 bases at J, with 9 bases in the middle. The CDR3 has 13 residues. The germline V gene has CDR1 SGHTA and CDR2 FQGNSA. The CDR3 DNA sequence: TGTGCCAGCAGCTTGGGACCACTCTACGAGCAGTACGTC. Translating gives CASSLGPLYEQYV.

Many counts were recorded for this clonotype. The V gene is TRBV19, the J gene TRBJ2-5; D unclear. The ends were cut back, 1 base at V and 3 bases at J, with 6 bases in the middle. Germline loops: CDR1 LNHDA, CDR2 SQIVND (reference sequence). The CDR3 has 13 amino acids. The CDR3 sequence: CASSIASEETQYF. The DNA of the CDR3 is TGTGCCAGTAGTATAGCGTCGGAAGAGACCCAGTACTTC.

This clonotype was seen a handful of times. V and J are TRBV28 and TRBJ1-1, with D perhaps matching TRBD1 (6 bases). Trimming pared 6 bases from V and 0 bases from J, leaving 14 bases between. Germline CDR1 is MDHEN and CDR2 is SYDVKM. CDR3 length: 15 amino acids. The CDR3 is CASSSLDSMNTEAFF. In nucleotides, the CDR3 is TGTGCCAGCAGCTCCCTGGACAGTATGAACACTGAAGCTTTCTTT.

The chain recombines TRBV7-6 with TRBJ1-1; D remains ambiguous. The germline gives CDR1 SGHVS, CDR2 FNYEAQ. The CDR3 has 14 residues. Trimming took 2 bases from V and 1 from J, leaving 8 bases between them. Here the CDR3 DNA reads TGTGCCAGCAGCTTATTTGGGAAGAACACTGAAGCTTTCTTT. Translation: CASSLFGKNTEAFF.

This clonotype was counted at least ten times. The chain uses TRBV28 and TRBJ2-7; D is ambiguous. The V end lost 2 bases, the J end lost 4 bases, and 9 bases lay between the germline ends. Germline V gene sequence: CDR1 MDHEN, CDR2 SYDVKM. This CDR3 region has 13 residues. This CDR3 reads CASSLAQFYEQYF. DNA for the CDR3: TGTGCCAGCAGTTTAGCACAATTTTACGAGCAGTACTTC.

There are many counts of this clonotype. V and J are TRBV2 and TRBJ2-7, with TRBD2 as a possible D gene (5 bases). Trimming shortened V by 4 bases and J by 2 bases, and 18 bases separated the two germline ends. This CDR3 is built from 16 residues. The germline gives CDR1 SNHLY, CDR2 FYNNEI. The CDR3 is CASSGASGELTYEQYF. Here the CDR3 DNA reads TGTGCCAGCAGTGGAGCGAGCGGAGAATTAACCTACGAGCAGTACTTC.

This clonotype appeared many times. The gene calls are TRBV29-1 and TRBJ2-4, with D possibly TRBD1 on 6 matching bases. CDR1 is SQVTM, CDR2 ANQGSEA, per germline. V was clipped by 5 bases and J by 7 bases, with 15 bases between them. The length of the CDR3 is 13 residues. CDR3 bases: TGCAGCGTTCAAGGGGGTGGCGAGAACATTCAGTACTTC. Its protein product is CSVQGGGENIQYF.

This clonotype was counted ten times or more. This chain links TRBV10-3 with TRBJ2-1; no clear D gene. The V and J ends lost 0 bases and 2 bases respectively, with 11 bases between them. Germline CDR1 reads ENHRY; CDR2 reads SYGVKD. This CDR3 spans 16 amino acids. The DNA of the CDR3 is TGTGCCATCAGTGAGTCCCGCCCCGGCCCCTACAATGAGCAGTTCTTC. Residues: CAISESRPGPYNEQFF.

Note on this clonotype: A read error may explain this, as a much larger clone is one base away. The chain couples TRBV27 to TRBJ2-3, with 7 bases aligning to TRBD1. The DNA end is a closer match to TRBJ1-5, so the J assignment may be wrong. This CDR3 region has 17 residues. Germline CDR1 reads MNHEY; CDR2 reads SMNVEV (reference sequence). Here the CDR3 DNA reads TGTGCCAGCAGTATCCCCCGGACAGGCCTATGGGCAGATACGCAGCATTTT. As protein: CASSIPRTGLWADTQHF.

This clonotype was counted ten times or more. CDR3 coding DNA: TGTGCCAGTATGTTGGGGGCAGGCTATGGCTACACCTTC. Amino acids: CASMLGAGYGYTF. The V call is TRBV19, the J call TRBJ1-2; D may be TRBD1 (6 bases). Looked up from germline, CDR1 is LNHDA and CDR2 is SQIVND (reference sequence). CDR3 length: 13 amino acids. V dropped 7 bases and J dropped 4 bases, with 13 bases sitting between them.

In its sample, this clonotype was seen many times. V and J are TRBV7-2 and TRBJ2-2, with a weak D call TRBD2 (6 bases). The CDR3 has 17 amino acids. The V gene's germline CDR1 is SGHTA and CDR2 FQGNSA. V was shortened by 4 bases and J by 2 bases, with 17 bases between the two germline ends. CDR3 nucleotide sequence: TGTGCCAGCAGCTCACAAACTAGCCCCGGTAACACCGGGGAGCTGTTTTTT. Protein: CASSSQTSPGNTGELFF.

The sample holds many counts of this clonotype. The chain's CDR3 is CASSPDGNYGYTF. CDR3 bases: TGTGCCAGCAGTCCGGACGGGAACTATGGCTACACCTTC. The chain links TRBV6-4 to TRBJ1-2; D unresolved. V dropped 5 bases and J dropped 2 bases, with 9 bases sitting between them. This CDR3 comprises 13 residues. Germline V gene lookup returns CDR1 MRHNA and CDR2 SNTAGT.

This clonotype occurred many times. This rearrangement joins TRBV7-8 to TRBJ2-1; 12 bases are shared with TRBD2. The CDR3 length is 17 residues. Unmatched junction bases numbered 3, after V lost 3 bases and J lost 0 bases. CDR1 and CDR2 (germline): SGHVS, FQNEAQ. CDR3 DNA sequence: TGTGCCAGCAGCTTCGGACTAGCGGGAAGCTCCTACAATGAGCAGTTCTTC. As protein: CASSFGLAGSSYNEQFF.